This T cell receptor (beta chain) was captured by sequencing in a study of CD8+ T cells in alopecia areata. Study context: The duration of tofacitinib was 6 to 18 months, with 6 months off drug afterward.

Germline V gene data show CDR1 as GTSNPN and CDR2 as SVGIG (reference sequence). This CDR3 has 13 residues. With 5 bases removed from V and 8 bases from J, the gap between germline ends came to 15 bases. This clone was counted between two and nine times. What it binds is unknown. Treatment described: oral pan-JAK inhibitor, 5-10 mg twice daily. Extracted RNA was reverse transcribed into cDNA, the sequencing template. Method: immunoSEQ multiplex PCR; TCRdb's copy keeps in-frame clones and lacks some. The sample includes roughly 280,000 clones, about 60% of them seen just once. General observations from the study: Tofacitinib significantly decreased scalp clonality and expanded CD8+ clones among top 100.

The input for sequencing was CD4+ T cells sorted from blood, taken around week 54, from a patient treated with tofacitinib. The chain links TRBV30 to TRBJ1-4; no clear D gene. The receptor's source is a human donor with alopecia areata. CDR3 nucleotides: TGTGCCTGGCGAATAGACCGGAGGGAAAAACTGTTTTTT. It codes for CAWRIDRREKLFF. The whole variable domain, filled in from reference TRBV30 and TRBJ1-4, reads SQTIHQWPATLVQPVGSPLSLECTVEGTSNPNLYWYRQAAGRGLQLLFYSVGIGQISSEVPQNLSASRPQDRQFILSSKKLLLSDSGFYLCAWRIDRREKLFFGSGTQLSVL.